The next 6 T cell receptor beta chains were all read from a single sample in a study of Graves' ophthalmopathy and Graves' hyperthyroidism. As the template, RNA transcripts were used to amplify TCR beta CDR3 regions. First-round RT-PCR used HTBI primers; second-round multiplex PCR followed. TCRdb called the multiplex PCR reads again in MiXCR, with one record for every CDR3 protein. The sample lists about 700,000 distinct CDR3 sequences; 40% were seen once. Sequences were obtained from peripheral blood. The receptor set was obtained from an adult man with Graves' ophthalmopathy.

This rearrangement joins TRBV2 to TRBJ2-7, with 14 bases that match TRBD2. The V segment lost 6 bases and the J segment 9 bases; nucleotides outside the gene matches: 7. The V gene's germline CDR1 is SNHLY and CDR2 FYNNEI. This CDR3 is built from 14 residues. The CDR3: CASSPGTSGSRQYF. CDR3 nucleotides: TGTGCCAGCAGCCCGGGGACTAGCGGGAGTCGGCAGTACTTC. Full variable domain (remainder filled in from reference TRBV2 and TRBJ2-7): EPEVTQTPSHQVTQMGQEVILRCVPISNHLYFYWYRQILGQKVEFLVSFYNNEISEKSEIFDDQFSVERPDGSNFTLKIRSTKLEDSAMYFCASSPGTSGSRQYFGPGTRLTVT.

V gene TRBV7-2 combines with J gene TRBJ1-5; D gene uncertain. The germline gives CDR1 SGHTA, CDR2 FQGNSA. V lost 5 bases and J lost 7, with 9 bases in between. This CDR3 has 12 residues. The CDR3 loop is CASSPTGQPQHF. As DNA, the CDR3 is TGTGCCAGCAGCCCGACGGGACAGCCCCAGCATTTT.

The table lists this clonotype with many counts. The V call is TRBV10-3, the J call TRBJ2-7; 7 bases align to TRBD2. This CDR3 spans 14 amino acids. The germline gives CDR1 ENHRY, CDR2 SYGVKD. The J segment lost 6 bases and the V segment lost 3 bases, leaving 8 bases of the junction unmatched. This chain's CDR3 is CAISDSGRIGEQYF. The CDR3 coding sequence is TGTGCCATCAGTGACTCCGGGAGGATAGGCGAGCAGTACTTC.

This clonotype showed up just a few times. The chain recombines TRBV9 with TRBJ2-5; 13 bases line up with TRBD2. V shed 7 bases and J 6 bases; nucleotides not matched to a gene: 9. The germline gives CDR1 SGDLS, CDR2 YYNGEE. The CDR3 extends over 15 amino acids. This CDR3 reads CASSPAGLAGKTQYF. DNA of the CDR3: TGTGCCAGCTCACCCGCGGGACTAGCGGGGAAGACCCAGTACTTC.

This clonotype was detected once. The chain carries TRBV7-9 and TRBJ2-6; either TRBD1 or TRBD2 may supply D (6 bases each). V lost 3 bases and J lost 3, with 15 bases in between. CDR3 length: 17 residues. From germline, CDR1 is SEHNR and CDR2 FQNEAQ (reference sequence). CDR3 amino acids: CASSFYAGEDGANVLTF. The CDR3 DNA follows: TGTGCCAGCAGCTTCTATGCAGGGGAGGATGGGGCCAACGTCCTGACTTTC.

This clonotype appeared a few times. The genes are TRBV5-1 and TRBJ1-1, with TRBD1 matching 7 bases. Germline CDR1 is SGHRS and CDR2 is YFSETQ. The CDR3 sequence is 14 residues long. With 5 bases clipped from V and 4 bases from J, the junction kept 8 bases outside the gene matches. CDR3 bases: TGCGCCAGCAGTTATCAGGGGGGTGGCACTGAAGCTTTCTTT. It codes for CASSYQGGGTEAFF.